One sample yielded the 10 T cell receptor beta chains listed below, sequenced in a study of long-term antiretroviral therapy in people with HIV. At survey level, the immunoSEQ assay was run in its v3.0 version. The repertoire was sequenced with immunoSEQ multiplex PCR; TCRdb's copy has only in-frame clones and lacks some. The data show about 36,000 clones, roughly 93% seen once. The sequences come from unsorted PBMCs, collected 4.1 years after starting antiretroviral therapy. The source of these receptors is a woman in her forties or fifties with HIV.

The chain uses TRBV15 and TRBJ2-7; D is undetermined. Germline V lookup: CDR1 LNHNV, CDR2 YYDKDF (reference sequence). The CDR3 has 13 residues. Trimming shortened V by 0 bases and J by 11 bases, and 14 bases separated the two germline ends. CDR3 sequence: CATSRDLTSSEYF. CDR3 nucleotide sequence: TGTGCCACCAGCAGAGATCTAACCTCATCGGAGTACTTC.

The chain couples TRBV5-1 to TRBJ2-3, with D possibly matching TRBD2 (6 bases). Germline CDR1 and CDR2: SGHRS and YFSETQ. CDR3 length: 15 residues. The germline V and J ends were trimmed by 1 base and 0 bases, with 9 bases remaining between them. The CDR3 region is CASSLTGVSTDTQYF. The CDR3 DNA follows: TGCGCCAGCAGCTTGACGGGGGTGAGCACAGATACGCAGTATTTT.

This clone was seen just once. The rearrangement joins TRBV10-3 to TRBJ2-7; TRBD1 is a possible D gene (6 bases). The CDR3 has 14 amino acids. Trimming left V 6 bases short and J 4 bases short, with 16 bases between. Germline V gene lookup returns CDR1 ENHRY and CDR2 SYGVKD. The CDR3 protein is CAIRETGTRYEQYF. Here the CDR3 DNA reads TGTGCCATCAGAGAAACCGGGACAAGGTACGAGCAGTACTTC.

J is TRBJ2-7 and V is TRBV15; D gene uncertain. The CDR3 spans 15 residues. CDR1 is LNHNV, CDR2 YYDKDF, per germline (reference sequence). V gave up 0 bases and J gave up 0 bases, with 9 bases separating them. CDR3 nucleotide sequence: TGTGCCACCAGCAGAGAGGCAGCGAACTCCTACGAGCAGTACTTC. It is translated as CATSREAANSYEQYF.

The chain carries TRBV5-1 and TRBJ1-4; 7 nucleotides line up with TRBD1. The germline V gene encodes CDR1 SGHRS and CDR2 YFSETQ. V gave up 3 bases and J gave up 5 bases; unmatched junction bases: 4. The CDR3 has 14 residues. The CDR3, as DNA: TGCGCCAGCAGCTCGGGACAGATAAATGAAAAACTGTTTTTT. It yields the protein CASSSGQINEKLFF.

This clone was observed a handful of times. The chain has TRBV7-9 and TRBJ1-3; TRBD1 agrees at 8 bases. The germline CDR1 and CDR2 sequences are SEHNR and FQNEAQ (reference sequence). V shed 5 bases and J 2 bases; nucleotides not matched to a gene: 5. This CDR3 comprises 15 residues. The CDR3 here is CASSTLTGAGNTIYF. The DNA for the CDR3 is TGTGCCAGCAGCACCCTGACAGGGGCTGGAAACACCATATATTTT.

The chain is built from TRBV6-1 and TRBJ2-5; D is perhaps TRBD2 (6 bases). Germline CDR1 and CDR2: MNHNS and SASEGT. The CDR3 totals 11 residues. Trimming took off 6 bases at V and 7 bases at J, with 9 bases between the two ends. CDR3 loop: CASSHSGTQYF. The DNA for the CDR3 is TGTGCCAGCAGCCATAGCGGGACCCAGTACTTC.

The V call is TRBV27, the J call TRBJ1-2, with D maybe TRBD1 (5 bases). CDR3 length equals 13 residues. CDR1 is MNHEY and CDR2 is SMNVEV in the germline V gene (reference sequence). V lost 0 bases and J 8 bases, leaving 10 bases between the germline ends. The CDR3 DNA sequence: TGTGCCAGCAGTTTATCGGAGGGGAGAGGCTACACCTTC. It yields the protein CASSLSEGRGYTF.

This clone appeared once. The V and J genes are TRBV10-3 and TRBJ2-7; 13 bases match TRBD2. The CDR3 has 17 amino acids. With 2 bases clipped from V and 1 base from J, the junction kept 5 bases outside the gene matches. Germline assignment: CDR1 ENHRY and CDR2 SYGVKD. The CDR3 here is CAISETSGGGSSYEQYF. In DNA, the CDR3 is TGTGCCATCAGTGAGACTAGCGGGGGGGGCTCGTCCTACGAGCAGTACTTC.

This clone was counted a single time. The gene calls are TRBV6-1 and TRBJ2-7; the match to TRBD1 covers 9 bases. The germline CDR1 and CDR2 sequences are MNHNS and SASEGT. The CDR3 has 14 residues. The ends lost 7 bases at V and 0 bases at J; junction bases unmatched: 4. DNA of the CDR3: TGTGCCAGCACGGGGACAGGGAACTCCTACGAGCAGTACTTC. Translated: CASTGTGNSYEQYF.